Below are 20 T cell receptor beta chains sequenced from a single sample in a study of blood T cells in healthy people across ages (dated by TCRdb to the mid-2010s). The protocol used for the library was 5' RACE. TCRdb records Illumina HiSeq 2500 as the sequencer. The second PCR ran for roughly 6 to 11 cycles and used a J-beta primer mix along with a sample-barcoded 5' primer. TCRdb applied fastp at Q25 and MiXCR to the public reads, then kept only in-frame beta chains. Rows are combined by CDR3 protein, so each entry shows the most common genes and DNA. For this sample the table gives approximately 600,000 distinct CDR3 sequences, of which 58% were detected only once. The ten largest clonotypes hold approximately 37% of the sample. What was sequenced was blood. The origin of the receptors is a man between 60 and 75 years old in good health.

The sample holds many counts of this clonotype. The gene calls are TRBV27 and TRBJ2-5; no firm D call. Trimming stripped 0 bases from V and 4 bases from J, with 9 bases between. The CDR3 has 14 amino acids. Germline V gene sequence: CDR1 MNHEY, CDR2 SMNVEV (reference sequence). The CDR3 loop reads CASSLSERGETQYF. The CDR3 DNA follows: TGTGCCAGCAGTTTATCGGAGAGAGGAGAGACCCAGTACTTC.

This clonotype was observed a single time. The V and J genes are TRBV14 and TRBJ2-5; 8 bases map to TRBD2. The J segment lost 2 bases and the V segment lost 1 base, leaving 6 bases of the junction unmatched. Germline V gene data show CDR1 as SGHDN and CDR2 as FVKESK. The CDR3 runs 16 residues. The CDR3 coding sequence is TGTGCCAGCAGCCAAGTCGCTACGGGGGGGCAAGAGACCCAGTACTTC. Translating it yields CASSQVATGGQETQYF.

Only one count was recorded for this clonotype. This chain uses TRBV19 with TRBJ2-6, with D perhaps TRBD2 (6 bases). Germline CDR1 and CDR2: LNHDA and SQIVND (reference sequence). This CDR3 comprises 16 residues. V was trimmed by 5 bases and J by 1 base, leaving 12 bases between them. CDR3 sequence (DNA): TGTGCCAGTAGTGCCCCCGGGACTTCTGGGGCCAACGTCCTGACTTTC. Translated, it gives CASSAPGTSGANVLTF. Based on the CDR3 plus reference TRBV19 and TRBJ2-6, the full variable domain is DGGITQSPKYLFRKEGQNVTLSCEQNLNHDAMYWYRQDPGQGLRLIYYSQIVNDFQKGDIAEGYSVSREKKESFPLTVTSAQKNPTAFYLCASSAPGTSGANVLTFGAGSRLTVL.

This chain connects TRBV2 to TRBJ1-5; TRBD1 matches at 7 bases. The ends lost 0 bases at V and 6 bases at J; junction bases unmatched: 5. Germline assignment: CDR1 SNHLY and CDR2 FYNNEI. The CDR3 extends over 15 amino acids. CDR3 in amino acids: CASSEATTGFQPQHF. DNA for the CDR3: TGTGCCAGCAGTGAAGCGACGACAGGGTTTCAGCCCCAGCATTTT.

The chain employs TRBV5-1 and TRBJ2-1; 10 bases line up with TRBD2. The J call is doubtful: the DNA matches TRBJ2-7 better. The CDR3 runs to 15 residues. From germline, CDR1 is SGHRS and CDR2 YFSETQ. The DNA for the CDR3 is TGCGCCAGCAGCGGGGGACTAGCGTTGGACAATGAGCAGTACTTC. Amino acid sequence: CASSGGLALDNEQYF.

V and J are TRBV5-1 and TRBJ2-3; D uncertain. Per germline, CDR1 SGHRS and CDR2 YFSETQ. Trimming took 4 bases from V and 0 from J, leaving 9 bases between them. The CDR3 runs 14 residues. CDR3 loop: CASSKIISTDTQYF. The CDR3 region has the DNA TGCGCCAGCAGCAAAATCATAAGCACAGATACGCAGTATTTT.

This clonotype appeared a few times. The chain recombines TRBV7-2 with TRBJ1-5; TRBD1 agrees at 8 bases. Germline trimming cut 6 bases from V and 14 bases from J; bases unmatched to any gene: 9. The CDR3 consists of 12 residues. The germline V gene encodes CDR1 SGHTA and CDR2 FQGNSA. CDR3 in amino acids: CASSPAGTGEHF. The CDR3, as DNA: TGTGCCAGCAGTCCCGCCGGGACAGGCGAGCATTTT.

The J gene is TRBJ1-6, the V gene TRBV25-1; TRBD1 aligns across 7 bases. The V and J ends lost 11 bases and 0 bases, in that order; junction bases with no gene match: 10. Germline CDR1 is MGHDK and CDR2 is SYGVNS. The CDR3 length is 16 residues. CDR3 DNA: TGTGCCTCCGGAGACAGGGCGAGCTCCTATAATTCACCCCTCCACTTT. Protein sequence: CASGDRASSYNSPLHF.

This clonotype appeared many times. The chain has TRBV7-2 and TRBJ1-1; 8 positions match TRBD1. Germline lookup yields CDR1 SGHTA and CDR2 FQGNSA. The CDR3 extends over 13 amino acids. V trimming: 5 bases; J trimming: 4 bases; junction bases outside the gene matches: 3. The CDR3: CASSTQGATEAFF. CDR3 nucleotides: TGTGCCAGCAGCACCCAGGGGGCCACTGAAGCTTTCTTT.

Here the CDR3 reads CASSLDTGGNSPLHF. Written as DNA, the CDR3 is TGTGCCAGCAGCTTGGATACAGGGGGTAATTCACCCCTCCACTTT. The genes are TRBV5-6 and TRBJ1-6, with 8 bases lining up with TRBD1. Germline loops: CDR1 SGHDT, CDR2 YYEEEE. With V trimmed by 0 bases and J by 6 bases, 2 bases remained unmatched. This CDR3 region has 15 residues.

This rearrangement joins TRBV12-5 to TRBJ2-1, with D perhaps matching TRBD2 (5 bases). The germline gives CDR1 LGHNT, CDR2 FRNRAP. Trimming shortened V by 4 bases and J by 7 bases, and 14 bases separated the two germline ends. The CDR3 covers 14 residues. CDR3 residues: CASGSRLTSNEQFF. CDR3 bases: TGTGCTAGTGGTTCCCGCCTTACTAGTAATGAGCAGTTCTTC. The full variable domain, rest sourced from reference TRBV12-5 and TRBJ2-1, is DARVTQTPRHKVTEMGQEVTMRCQPILGHNTVFWYRQTMMQGLELLAYFRNRAPLDDSGMPKDRFSAEMPDATLATLKIQPSEPRDSAVYFCASGSRLTSNEQFFGPGTRLTVL.

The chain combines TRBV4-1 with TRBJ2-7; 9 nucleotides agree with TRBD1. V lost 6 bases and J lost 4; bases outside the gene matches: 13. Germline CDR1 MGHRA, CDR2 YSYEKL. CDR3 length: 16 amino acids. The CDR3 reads CASSQQRDRERYEQYF. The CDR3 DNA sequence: TGCGCCAGCAGTCAACAAAGGGACAGGGAACGATACGAGCAGTACTTC.

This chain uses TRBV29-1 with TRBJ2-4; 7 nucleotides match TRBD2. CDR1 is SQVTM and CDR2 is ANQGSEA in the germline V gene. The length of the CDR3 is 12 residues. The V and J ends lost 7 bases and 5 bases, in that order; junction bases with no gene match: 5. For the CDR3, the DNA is TGCAGCGGACGTGGGGGGGAAAACATTCAGTACTTC. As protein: CSGRGGENIQYF.

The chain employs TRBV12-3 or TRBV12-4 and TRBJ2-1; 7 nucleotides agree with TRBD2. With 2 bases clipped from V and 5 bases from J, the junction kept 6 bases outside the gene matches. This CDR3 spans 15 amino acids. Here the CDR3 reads CASSLRQGLNNEQFF. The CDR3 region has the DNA TGTGCCAGCAGTTTACGGCAGGGACTAAACAATGAGCAGTTCTTC.

CDR3 sequence (DNA): TGTGCCAGCAGCCCAGACGTCCTCCTCTACAATGAGCAGTTCTTC. Its translation: CASSPDVLLYNEQFF. The V call is TRBV7-9, the J call TRBJ2-1; D remains ambiguous. In germline, CDR1 is SEHNR, CDR2 FQNEAQ (reference sequence). With 5 bases removed from V and 3 bases from J, the gap between germline ends came to 14 bases. The length of the CDR3 is 15 residues.

The CDR3 here is CASSQGTARGQETQYF. CDR3 DNA sequence: TGTGCCAGCAGCCAGGGGACCGCCAGGGGCCAAGAGACCCAGTACTTC. The rearrangement links TRBV7-2 to TRBJ2-5, with a weak D call TRBD1 (6 bases). CDR3 size: 16 residues. V was clipped by 5 bases and J by 1 base, with 17 bases between them. Germline assignment: CDR1 SGHTA and CDR2 FQGNSA. Looking up the rest from reference TRBV7-2 and TRBJ2-5 gives the full variable domain: GAGVSQSPSNKVTEKGKDVELRCDPISGHTALYWYRQSLGQGLEFLIYFQGNSAPDKSGLPSDRFSAERTGGSVSTLTIQRTQQEDSAVYLCASSQGTARGQETQYFGPGTRLLVL.

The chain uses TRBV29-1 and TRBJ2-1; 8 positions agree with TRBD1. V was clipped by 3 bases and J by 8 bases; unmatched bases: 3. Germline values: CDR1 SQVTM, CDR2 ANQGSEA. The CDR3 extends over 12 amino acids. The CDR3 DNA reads TGCAGCGTTGACGGACAGGGCTATGAGCAGTTCTTC. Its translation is CSVDGQGYEQFF.

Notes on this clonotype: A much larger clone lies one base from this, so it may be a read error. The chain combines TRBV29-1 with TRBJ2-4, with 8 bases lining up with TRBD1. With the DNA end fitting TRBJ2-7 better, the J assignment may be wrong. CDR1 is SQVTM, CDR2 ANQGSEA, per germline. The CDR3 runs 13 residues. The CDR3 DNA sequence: TGCAGCGCGTGGGGACAGGCCTCCTCCGAGCAGTACTTC. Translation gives CSAWGQASSEQYF.

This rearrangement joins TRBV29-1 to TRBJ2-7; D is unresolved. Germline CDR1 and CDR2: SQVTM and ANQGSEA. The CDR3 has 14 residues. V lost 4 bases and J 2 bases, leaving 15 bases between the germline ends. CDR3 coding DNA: TGCAGCGTTGGTGAGGTGGGCGAAACCTACGAGCAGTACTTC. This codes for CSVGEVGETYEQYF.

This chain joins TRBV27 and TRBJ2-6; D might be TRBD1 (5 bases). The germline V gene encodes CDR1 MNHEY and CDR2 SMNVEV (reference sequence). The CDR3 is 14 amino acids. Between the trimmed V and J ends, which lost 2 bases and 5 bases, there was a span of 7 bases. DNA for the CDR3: TGTGCCAGCAGTTTACTGGACAGGGCCAACGTCCTGACTTTC. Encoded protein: CASSLLDRANVLTF.